This record concerns one T cell receptor beta chain sequence. Per the original methods: Reference gene primer amplification in the assay estimated nucleated cell counts. Assay used: immunoSEQ multiplex PCR; TCRdb lists only in-frame clones, some missing. V, J and clone size reflect that table, while D and trimming were determined from the DNA. This sample has 200,000 to 250,000 clones, with around 83% found just once. The sample comes from a study of blood T cell repertoires in COVID-19. Study-level information: Italy, Spain and the United States were the sources of the convalescent and acute COVID-19 samples.

The CDR3 runs 15 residues. Trimming shortened V by 6 bases and J by 4 bases, and 17 bases separated the two germline ends. Germline CDR1 SGHNT, CDR2 YYREEE (reference sequence). This chain connects TRBV5-4 to TRBJ1-3; D is uncertain. The receptor was derived from a woman in her 70s with COVID-19, enrolled during active disease. The sample was peripheral blood. CDR3 loop: CASTETPSAGNTIYF. DNA for the CDR3: TGTGCCAGCACCGAGACACCCTCGGCGGGAAACACCATATATTTT.